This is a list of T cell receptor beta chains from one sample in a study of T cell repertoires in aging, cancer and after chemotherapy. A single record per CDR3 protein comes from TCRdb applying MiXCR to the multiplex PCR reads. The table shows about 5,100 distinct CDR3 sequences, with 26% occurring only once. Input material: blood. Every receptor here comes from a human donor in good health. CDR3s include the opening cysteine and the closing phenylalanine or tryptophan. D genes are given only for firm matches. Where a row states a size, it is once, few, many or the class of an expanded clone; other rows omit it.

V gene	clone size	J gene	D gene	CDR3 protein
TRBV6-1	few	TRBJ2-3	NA	CASSEGHHSTDTQYF
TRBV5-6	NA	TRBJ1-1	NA	CASSDLTGWTEAFF
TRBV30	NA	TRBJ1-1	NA	CAWRIKVNTEAFF
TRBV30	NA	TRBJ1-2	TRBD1	CAWGLQGDYGYTF
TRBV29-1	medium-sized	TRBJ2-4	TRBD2	CSVDLAGEGNIQYF
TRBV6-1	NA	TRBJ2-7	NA	CASSYSRAYEQYF
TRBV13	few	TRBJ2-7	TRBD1	CASSLWTGGEKTYEQYF
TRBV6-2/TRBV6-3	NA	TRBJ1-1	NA	CASSAERGEAFF
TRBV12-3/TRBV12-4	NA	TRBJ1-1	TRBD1	CASSLAQGASGTEAFF
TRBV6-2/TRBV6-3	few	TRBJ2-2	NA	CASSQRGGELFF
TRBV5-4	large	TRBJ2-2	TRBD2	CASSLADSGRTGELFF
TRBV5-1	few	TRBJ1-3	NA	CASSLGWEGNTIYF
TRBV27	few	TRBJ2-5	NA	CASSFVSLYQETQYF
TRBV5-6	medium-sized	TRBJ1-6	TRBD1	CASSSTGEGSPLHF
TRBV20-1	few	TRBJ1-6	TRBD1	CSAPRDRGNSPLHF
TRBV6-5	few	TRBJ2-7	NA	CASGQAGAGEQYF
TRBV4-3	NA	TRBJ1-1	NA	CASSQDRGGTEAFF
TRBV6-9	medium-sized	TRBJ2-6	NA	CASSSSFSGANVLTF
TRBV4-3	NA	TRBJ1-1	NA	CASSQERTEAFF